This TCR beta chain appears in the sequencing data of a study of T cells in Graves' hyperthyroidism and ophthalmopathy. Study overall: Peripheral blood sampling occurred at initial diagnosis, before any treatment.

As regards this clonotype: Its target is not known.

Regions amplified from RNA transcripts were the TCR beta CDR3 regions. TCR CDR3 underwent first-round RT-PCR with the HTBI primer set. TCRdb re-called the multiplex PCR reads with MiXCR, one entry per CDR3 protein. Of about 330,000 distinct CDR3 sequences listed, about an eighth are singletons. V lost 3 bases, J lost 7 bases, and 21 bases lay in between. The CDR3 is made up of 17 amino acids. Germline-derived CDR1 and CDR2 are LNHDA and SQIVND (reference sequence). Study results and limitations: Prediction of ophthalmopathy progression came a median about 6 months pre-onset. In the blood, most expanded thyroid clonotypes above 0.001 appeared as well.

V usage is TRBV19 and J usage is TRBJ1-4; D may be TRBD1 (5 bases). The clonotype was recovered from a middle-aged woman with Graves' ophthalmopathy. Sequencing was performed on blood. This chain's CDR3 is CASSIFAVQGAVEKLFF. The CDR3 nucleotides read TGTGCCAGTAGTATCTTCGCGGTGCAGGGAGCAGTTGAAAAACTGTTTTTT. The full variable domain, with the rest looked up from reference TRBV19 and TRBJ1-4, is DGGITQSPKYLFRKEGQNVTLSCEQNLNHDAMYWYRQDPGQGLRLIYYSQIVNDFQKGDIAEGYSVSREKKESFPLTVTSAQKNPTAFYLCASSIFAVQGAVEKLFFGSGTQLSVL.